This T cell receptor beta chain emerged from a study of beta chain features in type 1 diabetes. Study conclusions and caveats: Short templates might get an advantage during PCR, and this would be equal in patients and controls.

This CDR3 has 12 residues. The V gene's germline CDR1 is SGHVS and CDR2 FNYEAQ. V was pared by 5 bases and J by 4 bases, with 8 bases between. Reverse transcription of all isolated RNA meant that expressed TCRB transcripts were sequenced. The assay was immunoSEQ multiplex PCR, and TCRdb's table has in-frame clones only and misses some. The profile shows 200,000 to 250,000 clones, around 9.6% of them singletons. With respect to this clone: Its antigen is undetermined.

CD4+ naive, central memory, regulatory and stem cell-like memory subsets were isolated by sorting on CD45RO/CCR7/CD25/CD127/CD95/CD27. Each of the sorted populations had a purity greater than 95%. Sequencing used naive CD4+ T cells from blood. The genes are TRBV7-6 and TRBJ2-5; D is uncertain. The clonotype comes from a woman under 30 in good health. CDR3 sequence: CASSPRRETQYF. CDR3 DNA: TGTGCCAGCAGCCCTAGGCGAGAGACCCAGTACTTC.